This T cell receptor beta chain was identified in a study of blood T cell repertoires in COVID-19. For the study at large: Samples of COVID-19 (acute and convalescent) were obtained from the United States, Italy and Spain. T cells, B-cell-depleted T cells, or PBMCs supplied cDNA or gDNA.

Authors' processing steps: By means of reference gene primer amplification, nucleated cell counts were estimated. Profiled with immunoSEQ multiplex PCR; TCRdb holds only in-frame clones, not every one. That table is the source of V, J and clone size, and D and trimming were worked out from the DNA. Here the sample spans about 220,000 clones, more than 80% being singletons. The CDR3 extends over 17 amino acids. V was pared by 3 bases and J by 8 bases, with 11 bases of the junction left unmatched. Germline CDR1 and CDR2: SEHNR and FQNEAQ (reference sequence). The V and J genes are TRBV7-9 and TRBJ2-1, with 12 bases that match TRBD2. The origin of this receptor is a man aged 25 to 45 who had recovered from COVID-19. Sequenced: peripheral blood. The CDR3 sequence: CASSFEGDLAGGYEQFF. Here the CDR3 DNA reads TGTGCCAGCAGCTTCGAAGGTGACCTAGCGGGGGGGTATGAGCAGTTCTTC.